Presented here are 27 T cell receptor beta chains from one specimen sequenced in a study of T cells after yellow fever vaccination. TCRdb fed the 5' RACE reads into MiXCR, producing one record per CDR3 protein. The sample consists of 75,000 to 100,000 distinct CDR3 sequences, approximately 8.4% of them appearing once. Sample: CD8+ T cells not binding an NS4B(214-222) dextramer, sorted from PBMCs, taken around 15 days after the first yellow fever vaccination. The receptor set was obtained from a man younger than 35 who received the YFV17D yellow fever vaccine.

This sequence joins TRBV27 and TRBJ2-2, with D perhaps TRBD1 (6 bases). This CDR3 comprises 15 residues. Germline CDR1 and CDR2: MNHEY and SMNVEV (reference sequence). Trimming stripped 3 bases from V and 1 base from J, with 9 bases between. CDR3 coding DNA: TGTGCCAGCAGTTTGGAACAGGGGAACACCGGGGAGCTGTTTTTT. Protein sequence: CASSLEQGNTGELFF.

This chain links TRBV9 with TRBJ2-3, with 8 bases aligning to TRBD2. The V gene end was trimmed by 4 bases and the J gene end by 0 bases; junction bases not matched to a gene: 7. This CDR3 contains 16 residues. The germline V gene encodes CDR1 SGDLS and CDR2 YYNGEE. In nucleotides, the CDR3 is TGTGCCAGCAGCTTCACTAGCGGATCTAGCACAGATACGCAGTATTTT. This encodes CASSFTSGSSTDTQYF.

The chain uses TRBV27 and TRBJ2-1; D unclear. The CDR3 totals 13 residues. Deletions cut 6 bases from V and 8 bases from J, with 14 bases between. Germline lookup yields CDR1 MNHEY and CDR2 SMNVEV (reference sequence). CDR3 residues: CASRLQNAYEQFF. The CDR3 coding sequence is TGTGCCAGCAGACTCCAAAACGCCTATGAGCAGTTCTTC.

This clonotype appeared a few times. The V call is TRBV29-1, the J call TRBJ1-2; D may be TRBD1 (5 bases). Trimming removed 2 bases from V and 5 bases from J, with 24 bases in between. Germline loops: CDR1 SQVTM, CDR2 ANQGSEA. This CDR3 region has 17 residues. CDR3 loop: CSVESGEGRDKLYGYTF. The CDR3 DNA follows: TGCAGCGTTGAATCGGGCGAGGGACGGGATAAACTATATGGCTACACCTTC.

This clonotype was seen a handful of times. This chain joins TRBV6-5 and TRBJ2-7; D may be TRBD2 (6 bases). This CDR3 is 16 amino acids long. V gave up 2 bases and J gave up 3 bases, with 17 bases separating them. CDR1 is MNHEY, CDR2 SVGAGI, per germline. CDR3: CASSYVARGPFYEQYF. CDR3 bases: TGTGCCAGCAGTTACGTGGCGCGGGGACCCTTCTACGAGCAGTACTTC.

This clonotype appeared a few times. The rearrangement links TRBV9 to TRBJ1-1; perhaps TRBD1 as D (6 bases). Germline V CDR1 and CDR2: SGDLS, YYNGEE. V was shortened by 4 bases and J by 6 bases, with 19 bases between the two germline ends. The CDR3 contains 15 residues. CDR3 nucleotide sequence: TGTGCCAGCAGCCCGAGACAGGACATCTTCCCTGAAGCTTTCTTT. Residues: CASSPRQDIFPEAFF. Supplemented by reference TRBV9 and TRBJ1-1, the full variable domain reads DSGVTQTPKHLITATGQRVTLRCSPRSGDLSVYWYQQSLDQGLQFLIQYYNGEERAKGNILERFSAQQFPDLHSELNLSSLELGDSALYFCASSPRQDIFPEAFFGQGTRLTVV.

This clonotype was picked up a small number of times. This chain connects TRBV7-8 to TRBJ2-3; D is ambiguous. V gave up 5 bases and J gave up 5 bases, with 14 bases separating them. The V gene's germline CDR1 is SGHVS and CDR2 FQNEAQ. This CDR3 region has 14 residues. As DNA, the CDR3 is TGTGCCAGCAGCCCCCCCGGTTTCGGAGATACGCAGTATTTT. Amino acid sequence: CASSPPGFGDTQYF.

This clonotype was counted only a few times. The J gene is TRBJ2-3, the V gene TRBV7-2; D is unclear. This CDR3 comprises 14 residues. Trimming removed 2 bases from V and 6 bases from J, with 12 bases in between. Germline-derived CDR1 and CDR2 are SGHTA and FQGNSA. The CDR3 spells CASSLLGGFDTQYF. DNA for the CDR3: TGTGCCAGCAGCTTATTAGGTGGATTCGATACGCAGTATTTT.

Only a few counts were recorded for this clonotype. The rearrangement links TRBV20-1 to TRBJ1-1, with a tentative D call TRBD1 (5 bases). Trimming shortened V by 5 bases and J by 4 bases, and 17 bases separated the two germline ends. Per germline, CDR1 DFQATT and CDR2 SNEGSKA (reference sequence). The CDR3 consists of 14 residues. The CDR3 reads CSALSQPGGTEAFF. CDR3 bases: TGCAGTGCTCTCTCGCAGCCGGGGGGCACTGAAGCTTTCTTT.

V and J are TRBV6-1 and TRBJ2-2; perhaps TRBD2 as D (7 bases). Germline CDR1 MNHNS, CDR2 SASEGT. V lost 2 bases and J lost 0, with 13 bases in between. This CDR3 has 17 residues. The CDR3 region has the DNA TGTGCCAGCAGTGAATTGGGGGGGGCGCCGAACACCGGGGAGCTGTTTTTT. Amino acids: CASSELGGAPNTGELFF.

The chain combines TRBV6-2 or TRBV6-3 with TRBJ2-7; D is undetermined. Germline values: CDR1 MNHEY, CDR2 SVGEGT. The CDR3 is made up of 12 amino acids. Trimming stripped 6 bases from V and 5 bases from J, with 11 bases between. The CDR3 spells CASSRIYNEQYF. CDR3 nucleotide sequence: TGTGCCAGCAGCCGTATTTACAACGAGCAGTACTTC.

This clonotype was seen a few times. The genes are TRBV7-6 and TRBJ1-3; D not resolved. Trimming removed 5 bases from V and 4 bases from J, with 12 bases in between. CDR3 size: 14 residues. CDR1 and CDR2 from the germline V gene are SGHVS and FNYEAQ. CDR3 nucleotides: TGTGCCAGCAGCCTTTCCCGGGTAGGAAACACCATATATTTT. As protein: CASSLSRVGNTIYF.

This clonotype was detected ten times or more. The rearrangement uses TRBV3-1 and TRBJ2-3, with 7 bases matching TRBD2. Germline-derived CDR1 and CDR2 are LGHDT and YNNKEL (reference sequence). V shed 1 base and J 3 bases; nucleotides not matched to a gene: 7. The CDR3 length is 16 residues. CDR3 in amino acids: CASSQARVSGTDTQYF. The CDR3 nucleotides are TGTGCCAGCAGCCAAGCTCGGGTTAGCGGGACAGATACGCAGTATTTT.

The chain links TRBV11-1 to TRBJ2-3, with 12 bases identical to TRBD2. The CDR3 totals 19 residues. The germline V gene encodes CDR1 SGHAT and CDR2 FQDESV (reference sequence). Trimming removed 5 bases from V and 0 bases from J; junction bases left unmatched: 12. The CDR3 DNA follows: TGTGCCAGCAGCCCCAGAGGACTAGCGGGGTTCACTAGCACAGATACGCAGTATTTT. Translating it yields CASSPRGLAGFTSTDTQYF.

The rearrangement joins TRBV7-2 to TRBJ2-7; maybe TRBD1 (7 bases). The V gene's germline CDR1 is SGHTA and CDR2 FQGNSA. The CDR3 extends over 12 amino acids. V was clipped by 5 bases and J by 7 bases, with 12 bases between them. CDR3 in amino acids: CASSPTGREQYV. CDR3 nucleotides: TGTGCCAGCAGCCCGACAGGGAGGGAGCAGTACGTC.

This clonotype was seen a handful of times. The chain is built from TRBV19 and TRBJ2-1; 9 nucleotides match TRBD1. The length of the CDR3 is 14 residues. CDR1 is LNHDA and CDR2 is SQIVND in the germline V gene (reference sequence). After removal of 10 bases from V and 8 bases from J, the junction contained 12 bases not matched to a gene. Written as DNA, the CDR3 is TGTGCCACCTCCCGGGACAGGGATTTTGATGAGCAGTTCTTC. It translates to CATSRDRDFDEQFF.

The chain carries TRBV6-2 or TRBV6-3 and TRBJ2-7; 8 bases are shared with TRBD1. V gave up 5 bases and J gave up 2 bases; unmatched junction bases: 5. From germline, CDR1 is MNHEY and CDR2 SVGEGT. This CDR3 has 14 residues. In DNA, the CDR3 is TGTGCCAGCAGTGACAGGGGCCCTCCCTACGAGCAGTACGTC. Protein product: CASSDRGPPYEQYV.

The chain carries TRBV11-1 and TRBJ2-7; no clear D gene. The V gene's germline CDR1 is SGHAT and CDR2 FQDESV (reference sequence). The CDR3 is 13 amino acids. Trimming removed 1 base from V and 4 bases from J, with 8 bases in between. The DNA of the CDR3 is TGTGCCAGCAGCTTAGGGCTGTATTACGAGCAGTACGTC. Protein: CASSLGLYYEQYV.

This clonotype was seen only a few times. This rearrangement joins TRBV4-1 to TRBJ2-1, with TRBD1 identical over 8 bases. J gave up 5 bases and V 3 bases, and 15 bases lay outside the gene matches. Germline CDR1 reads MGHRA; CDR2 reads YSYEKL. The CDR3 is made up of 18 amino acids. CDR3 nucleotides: TGCGCCAGCAGCCAGACAGGGGACACCAATCTTGGGAACAATGAGCAGTTCTTC. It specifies CASSQTGDTNLGNNEQFF.

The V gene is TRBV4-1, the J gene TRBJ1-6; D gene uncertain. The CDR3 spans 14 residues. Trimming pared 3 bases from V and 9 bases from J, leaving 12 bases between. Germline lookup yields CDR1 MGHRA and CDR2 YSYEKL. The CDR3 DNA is TGCGCCAGCAGCCACGCCGGGGAGGGTTCACCCCTCCACTTT. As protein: CASSHAGEGSPLHF.

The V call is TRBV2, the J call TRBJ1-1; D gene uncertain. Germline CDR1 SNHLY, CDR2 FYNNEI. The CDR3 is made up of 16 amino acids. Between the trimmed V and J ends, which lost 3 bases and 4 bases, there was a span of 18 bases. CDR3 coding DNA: TGTGCCAGCAGTGATCTCCCCTCGGACCCGAGCACTGAAGCTTTCTTT. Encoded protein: CASSDLPSDPSTEAFF. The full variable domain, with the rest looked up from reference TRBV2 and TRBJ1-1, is EPEVTQTPSHQVTQMGQEVILRCVPISNHLYFYWYRQILGQKVEFLVSFYNNEISEKSEIFDDQFSVERPDGSNFTLKIRSTKLEDSAMYFCASSDLPSDPSTEAFFGQGTRLTVV.

The CDR3 protein is CASSHPGGDWNYEQYF. The CDR3 bases are TGCGCCAGCAGCCACCCGGGGGGGGATTGGAACTACGAGCAGTACTTC. The J gene is TRBJ2-7, the V gene TRBV4-1, with 8 bases identical to TRBD2. Germline lookup yields CDR1 MGHRA and CDR2 YSYEKL. The V gene end was trimmed by 3 bases and the J gene end by 3 bases; junction bases not matched to a gene: 10. CDR3 length: 16 residues.

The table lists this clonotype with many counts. In DNA form, the CDR3 reads TGTGCCATCAGTGAGGACAGGGAGAGTCAGCCCCAGCATTTT. This codes for CAISEDRESQPQHF. The chain recombines TRBV10-3 with TRBJ1-5, with 7 bases lining up with TRBD1. Trimming at V came to 2 bases and at J to 6 bases, leaving 4 bases not matched to a gene. CDR1 and CDR2 (germline): ENHRY, SYGVKD. The CDR3 is made up of 14 amino acids.

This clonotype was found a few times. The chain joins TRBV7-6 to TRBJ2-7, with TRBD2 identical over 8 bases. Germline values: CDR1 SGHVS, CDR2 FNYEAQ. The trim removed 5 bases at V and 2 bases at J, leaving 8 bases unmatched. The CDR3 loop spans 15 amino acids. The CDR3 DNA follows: TGTGCCAGCAGCCTCAGCGGGGGTTTTCCCTACGAGCAGTACTTC. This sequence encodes CASSLSGGFPYEQYF.

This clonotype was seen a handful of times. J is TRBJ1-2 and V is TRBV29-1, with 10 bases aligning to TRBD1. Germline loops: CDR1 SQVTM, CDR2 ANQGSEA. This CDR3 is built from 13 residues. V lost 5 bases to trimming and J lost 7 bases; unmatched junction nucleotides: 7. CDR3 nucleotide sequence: TGCAGCGTTAGAGACAGGGGGCCTGGTGGCTACACCTTC. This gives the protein CSVRDRGPGGYTF.

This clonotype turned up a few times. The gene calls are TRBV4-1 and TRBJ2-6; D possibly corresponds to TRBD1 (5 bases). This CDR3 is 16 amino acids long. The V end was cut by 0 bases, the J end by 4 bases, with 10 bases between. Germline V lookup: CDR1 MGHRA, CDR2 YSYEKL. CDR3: CASSQEWGSGANVLTF. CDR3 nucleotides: TGCGCCAGCAGCCAAGAGTGGGGCTCGGGGGCCAACGTCCTGACTTTC.

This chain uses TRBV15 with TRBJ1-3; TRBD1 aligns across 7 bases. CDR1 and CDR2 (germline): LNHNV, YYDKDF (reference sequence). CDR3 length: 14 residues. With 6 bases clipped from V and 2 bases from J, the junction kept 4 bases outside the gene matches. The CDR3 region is CATRNRGPGNTIYF. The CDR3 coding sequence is TGTGCCACCAGGAACAGGGGACCTGGAAACACCATATATTTT.